This T cell receptor beta chain is drawn from a study of draining lymph node invasion in breast cancer (dated by TCRdb to between 2020 and 2021). Broadly, across the study: Metastasis in lymph nodes was diagnosed using histology and cytokeratin immunohistochemistry and was confirmed with EpCAM/CD45 flow cytometry. A separate targeted assay used bulk TCR-beta CDR3 sequencing to compare sorted memory regulatory T cells with memory conventional CD4 T cells across breast cancer tissues. From each patient, matched non-invaded and tumor-invaded tumor-draining lymph nodes and the primary tumor were collected, and both Treg and Tconv subsets were profiled. Lymph nodes from five patients were covered by the separate targeted TCR sequencing, and for three of those patients the primary tumors were sequenced as well.

Memory conventional CD4 T cells were sorted as CD4+ CD45RA- CD25- cells. Whether a tumor-draining lymph node counted as invaded or non-invaded depended on the presence or absence of metastatic tumor cells. Before staining and sorting, a Miltenyi Pan T Cell isolation kit was used to pre-enrich the T cells. Immunohistochemistry for estrogen receptor, progesterone receptor, HER2 and Ki-67 was used to characterize primary tumors. Within a few hours after surgery, fresh surgical tissue was processed by cutting the tissue into small fragments. Tissue fragments were enzymatically digested with Liberase TL plus DNase for less than 25 minutes and filtered through a 40-micrometer strainer. After DAPI live/dead staining, cells were sorted on a BD FACS Aria II, reaching roughly 96-99% purity. Sorted cells were lysed in TCL buffer, and RNA was purified with a Norgen Single Cell RNA purification kit including DNase treatment.

Points on this clonotype: Its cognate antigen has yet to be identified. Base quality data are lacking; no much larger clone is found one base away.

Libraries were built with bulk RNA-seq. TCRdb shows the sequencer as Illumina HiSeq 2500. In the authors' own workflow: For the separate targeted TCR-seq dataset, MiXCR version 2.1.5 with default parameters extracted and quantified CDR3 sequences from raw reads. TCR-beta clones in the separate targeted TCR-seq dataset were defined according to the combination of V gene, J gene and CDR3 sequence. For the separate targeted TCR-seq dataset, clones with fewer than three counts were filtered out, after which only the 90% most strongly expressed clones in each sample were kept. The separate targeted TCR-seq dataset calculated Treg-Tconv overlap for each tissue as the number of shared clones divided by the total number of Treg clones, multiplied by 100. TCRdb trimmed the raw reads at Q25, called clones with MiXCR and kept productive beta chains. Each entry merges the rows of one CDR3 protein and shows their most common DNA and genes. The V and J calls reflect TCRdb's pipeline rather than the authors' work. This sample lists around 3,000 distinct CDR3 sequences; 80% were detected once. The ten largest account for 9% to 10% of the sample.

The paper as a whole reports these results and caveats: In the targeted TCR-seq data, Tregs appeared to be more clonally expanded than Tconvs in all tissues, and lower diversity was found for both subsets in tumor than in lymph nodes. Shared TCRs between Treg and Tconv subsets were considered suggestive but not proof of common clonal origin. Whether Treg conversion occurred in a given organ or whether converted Tregs recirculated between nodes and tumor could not be resolved from the data. The tumor top-100 clone tracking analysis was possible in only two patients. Per tissue, roughly 12-25% of Treg TCRs were found to be shared with Tconvs, and this sharing was interpreted as suggesting peripheral Treg induction. Some of the top 100 tumor clones were detected in invaded and non-invaded nodes, and this detection was taken to suggest recirculation between tumor and draining nodes.

V was cut back by 1 base and J by 7 bases, leaving a gap of 14 bases between them. CDR1 and CDR2, looked up from the germline V gene (reference sequence), are DFQATT and SNEGSKA. From its cysteine to its phenylalanine, the CDR3 spans 14 amino acids. Here the CDR3 DNA is all that survives: 42 bases in frame from base 1. Input material: sorted memory CD4+ effector T cells from a lymph node. The intended sense of this specimen's cell subset or site label: CD45RA-negative sorted CD4+ T cells (memory Tconv or effector/memory Treg). The rearrangement joined TRBV20-1 to TRBJ2-1; no D gene call is confident. The clonotype comes from a female donor with luminal breast cancer. The sequence in DNA is TGCAGTGCTAGAGGTCACACGTATACTAATGAGCAGTTCTTC. It translates to CSARGHTYTNEQFF.